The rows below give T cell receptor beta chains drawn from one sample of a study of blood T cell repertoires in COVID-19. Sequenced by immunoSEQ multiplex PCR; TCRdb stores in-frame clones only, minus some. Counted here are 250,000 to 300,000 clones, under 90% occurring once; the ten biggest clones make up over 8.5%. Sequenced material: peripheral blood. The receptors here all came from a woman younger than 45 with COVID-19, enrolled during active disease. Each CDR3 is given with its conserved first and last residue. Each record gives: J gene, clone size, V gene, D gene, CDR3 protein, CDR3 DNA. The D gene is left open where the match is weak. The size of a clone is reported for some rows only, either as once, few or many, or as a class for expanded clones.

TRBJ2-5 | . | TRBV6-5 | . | CASRLWGGLQETQYF | TGTGCCAGCAGACTATGGGGGGGCCTCCAAGAGACCCAGTACTTC
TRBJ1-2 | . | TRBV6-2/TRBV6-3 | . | CASSFRGGAYGYTF | TGTGCCAGCAGTTTCCGCGGGGGAGCCTATGGCTACACCTTC
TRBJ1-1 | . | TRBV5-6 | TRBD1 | CASSQTGGWFSFTEAFF | TGTGCCAGCAGCCAAACAGGGGGGTGGTTTTCTTTCACTGAAGCTTTCTTT
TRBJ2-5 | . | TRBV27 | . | CASTLTGEYQETQYF | TGTGCCAGCACCCTGACAGGCGAGTACCAAGAGACCCAGTACTTC
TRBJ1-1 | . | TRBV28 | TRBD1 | CASSSGTASGGEAFF | TGTGCCAGCAGTTCCGGGACAGCCTCTGGGGGTGAAGCTTTCTTT
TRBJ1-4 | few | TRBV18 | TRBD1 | CASSPSSRGLTEKLFF | TGTGCCAGCTCACCATCGTCTAGGGGGCTGACTGAAAAACTGTTTTTT
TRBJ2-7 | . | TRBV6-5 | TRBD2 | CASSYVAGGEQYF | TGTGCCAGCAGTTACGTCGCGGGAGGGGAGCAGTACTTC
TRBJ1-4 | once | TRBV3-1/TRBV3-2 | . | CASSPMWDTAGKLFF | TGTGCCAGCAGCCCTATGTGGGACACCGCGGGCAAACTGTTTTTT
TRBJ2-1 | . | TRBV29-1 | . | CSVKPRLQVYNEQFF | TGCAGCGTTAAACCCAGACTGCAAGTCTACAATGAGCAGTTCTTC
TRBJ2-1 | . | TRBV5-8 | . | CASSLWPASYNEQFF | TGTGCCAGCAGCTTGTGGCCCGCCTCCTACAATGAGCAGTTCTTC
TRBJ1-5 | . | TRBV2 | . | CASSAEDSQPQHF | TGTGCCAGCAGTGCAGAGGACTCTCAGCCCCAGCATTTT
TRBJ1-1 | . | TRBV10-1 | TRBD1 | CASSEARGPTEAFF | TGCGCCAGCAGTGAGGCCAGGGGGCCCACTGAAGCTTTCTTT
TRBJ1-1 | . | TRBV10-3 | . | CAIRKTGGADTEAFF | TGTGCCATCAGGAAGACCGGGGGGGCGGACACTGAAGCTTTCTTT
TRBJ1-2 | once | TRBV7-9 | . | CASSLGTRLAAGYTF | TGTGCCAGCAGCTTAGGTACACGCCTAGCGGCGGGCTACACCTTC
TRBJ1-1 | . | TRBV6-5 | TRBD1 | CASTKQGDHEAFF | TGTGCCAGCACTAAACAGGGGGACCATGAAGCTTTCTTT
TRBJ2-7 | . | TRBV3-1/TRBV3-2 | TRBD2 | CASRLAGGSYEQYF | TGTGCCAGCAGGCTAGCGGGGGGCTCCTACGAGCAGTACTTC
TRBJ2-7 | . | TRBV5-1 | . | CASSLRTAYEQYF | TGCGCCAGCAGCTTGAGGACAGCCTACGAGCAGTACTTC
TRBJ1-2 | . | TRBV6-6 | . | CASKQGYGYTF | TGTGCCAGCAAGCAGGGCTATGGCTACACCTTC
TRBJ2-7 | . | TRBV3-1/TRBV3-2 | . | CASSPSGYEQYF | TGTGCCAGCAGCCCGTCCGGGTACGAGCAGTACTTC
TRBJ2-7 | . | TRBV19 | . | CASSPRDTSYEQYF | TGTGCCAGTAGCCCCCGGGACACCTCCTACGAGCAGTACTTC
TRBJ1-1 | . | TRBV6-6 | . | CASSFVANTEAFF | TGTGCCAGCAGCTTCGTGGCGAACACTGAAGCTTTCTTT
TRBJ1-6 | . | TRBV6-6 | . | CASSGQLGRTPLHF | TGTGCCAGCAGCGGACAGTTAGGGAGAACACCCCTCCACTTT
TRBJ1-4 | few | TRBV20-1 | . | CSASKQATNEKLFF | TGCAGTGCTAGTAAACAAGCAACTAATGAAAAACTGTTTTTT
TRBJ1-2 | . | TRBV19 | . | CASSIVSGVSHYGYTF | TGTGCCAGTAGTATAGTTTCGGGGGTTTCGCACTATGGCTACACCTTC
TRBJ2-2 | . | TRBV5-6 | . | CASSGIEGGELFF | TGTGCCAGCAGCGGGATAGAGGGCGGGGAGCTGTTTTTT
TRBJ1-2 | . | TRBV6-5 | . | CASSPAGALGYTF | TGTGCCAGCAGTCCAGCAGGGGCCTTGGGCTACACCTTC
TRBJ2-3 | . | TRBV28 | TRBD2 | CASSLSVAGESDTQYF | TGTGCCAGCAGTTTATCGGTAGCGGGGGAATCAGATACGCAGTATTTT
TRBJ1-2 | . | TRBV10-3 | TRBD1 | CATAGTGAYGYTF | TGTGCCACCGCCGGGACAGGGGCCTATGGCTACACCTTC
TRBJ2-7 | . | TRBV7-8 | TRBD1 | CASSLERGPVWYYEQYF | TGTGCCAGCAGCTTAGAGAGGGGGCCAGTTTGGTACTACGAGCAGTACTTC
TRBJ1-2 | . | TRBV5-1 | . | CASSLDRRYGYTF | TGCGCCAGCAGCCTGGACAGAAGGTATGGCTACACCTTC